This entry concerns a single TCR beta chain. Its antigen is not known. The data belong to a study of human T cells and chemical hapten exposure. Using its own MiXCR run on the RACE reads, TCRdb lists one record per CDR3 protein. The data show approximately 97,000 distinct CDR3 sequences, roughly 11% seen once. Regarding time point: patch test 2, 6 weeks after DPC sensitization. Treatment in this sample: therapeutic diphenylcyclopropenone sensitization with weekly scalp DPC. Study outcomes and limitations: Patch test score was positively correlated with the counts of PT1 expanded TCRs. Among TCRs, those above 1 in 1000 frequency were unaffected by DPC sensitization.

The TCR sequence derives from a middle-aged woman with alopecia areata. Some clones in this sample may be carry-over from other donors' samples. The starting material was whole blood, obtained in connection with sensitization to the hapten diphenylcyclopropenone (DPC).

In DNA, the CDR3 is TGTGCCAGCAGCTCGGGAGGACTTGGGGGCGAGCAGTACTTC. Protein: CASSSGGLGGEQYF. This chain links TRBV7-2 with TRBJ2-7, with TRBD2 matching over 7 bases. This CDR3 comprises 14 residues. V shed 4 bases, J shed 6 bases, and the junction held 9 bases outside the gene matches. Germline V gene sequence: CDR1 SGHTA, CDR2 FQGNSA.